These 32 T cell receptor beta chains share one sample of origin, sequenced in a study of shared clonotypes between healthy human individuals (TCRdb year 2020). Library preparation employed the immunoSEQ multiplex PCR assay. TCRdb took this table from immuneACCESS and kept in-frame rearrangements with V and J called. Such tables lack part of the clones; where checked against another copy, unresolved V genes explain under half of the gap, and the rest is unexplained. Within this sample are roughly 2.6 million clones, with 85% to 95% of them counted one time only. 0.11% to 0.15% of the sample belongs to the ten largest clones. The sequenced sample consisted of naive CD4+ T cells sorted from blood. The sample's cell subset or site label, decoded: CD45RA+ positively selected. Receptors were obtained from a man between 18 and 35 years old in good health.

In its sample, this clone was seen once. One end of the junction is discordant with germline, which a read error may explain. CDR3 DNA sequence: TGTGCCAGCAGGGTCAGTCCCGGGACAGGGGACTTC. Protein sequence: CASRVSPGTGDF. The chain employs TRBV11-2 and TRBJ2-5; TRBD1 matches at 10 bases. This CDR3 has 12 amino acids. Germline V gives CDR1 SGHAT, CDR2 FQNNGV.

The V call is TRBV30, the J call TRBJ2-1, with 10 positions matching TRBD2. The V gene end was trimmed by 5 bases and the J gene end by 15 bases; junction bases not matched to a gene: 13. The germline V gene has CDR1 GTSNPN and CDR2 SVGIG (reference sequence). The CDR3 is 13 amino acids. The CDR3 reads CAWAGTSVEGRFF. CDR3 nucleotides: TGTGCCTGGGCCGGGACTAGCGTGGAGGGAAGGTTCTTC. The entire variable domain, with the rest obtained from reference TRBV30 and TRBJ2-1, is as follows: SQTIHQWPATLVQPVGSPLSLECTVEGTSNPNLYWYRQAAGRGLQLLFYSVGIGQISSEVPQNLSASRPQDRQFILSSKKLLLSDSGFYLCAWAGTSVEGRFFGPGTRLTVL.

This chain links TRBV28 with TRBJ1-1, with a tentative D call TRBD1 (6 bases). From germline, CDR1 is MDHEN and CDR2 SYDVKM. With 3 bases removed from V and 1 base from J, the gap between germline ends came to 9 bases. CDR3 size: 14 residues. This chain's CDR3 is CASSFSDRNTEAFF. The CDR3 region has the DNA TGTGCCAGCAGTTTCTCGGACAGGAACACTGAAGCTTTCTTT.

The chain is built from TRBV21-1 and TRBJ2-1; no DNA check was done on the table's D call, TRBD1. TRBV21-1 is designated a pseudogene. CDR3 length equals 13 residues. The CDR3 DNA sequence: TGTGCCAGCATGGACAGGGGAAGGAATGAGCAGTTCTTC. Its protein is CASMDRGRNEQFF.

The CDR3 DNA reads as TGTGCCAGCAGTGAACGACAGGGCAACTATGGCTACACCTTC. It codes for CASSERQGNYGYTF. The genes are TRBV2 and TRBJ1-2; 7 nucleotides match TRBD1. V was pared by 2 bases and J by 2 bases, with 2 bases of the junction left unmatched. Germline assignment: CDR1 SNHLY and CDR2 FYNNEI. This CDR3 contains 14 residues.

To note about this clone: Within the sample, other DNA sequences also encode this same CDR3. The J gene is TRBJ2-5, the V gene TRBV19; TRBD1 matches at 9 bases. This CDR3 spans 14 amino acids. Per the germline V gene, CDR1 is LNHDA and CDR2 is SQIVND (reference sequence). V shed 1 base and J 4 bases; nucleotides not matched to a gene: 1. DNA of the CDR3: TGTGCCAGTAGTATAGGACAGGGGGTAGAGACCCAGTACTTC. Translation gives CASSIGQGVETQYF.

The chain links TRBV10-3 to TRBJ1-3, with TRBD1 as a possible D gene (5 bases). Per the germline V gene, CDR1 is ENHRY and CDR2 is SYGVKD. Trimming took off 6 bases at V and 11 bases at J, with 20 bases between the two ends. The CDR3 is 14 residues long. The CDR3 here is CAIRARGEPASIYF. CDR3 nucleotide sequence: TGTGCCATCAGAGCTCGGGGGGAACCTGCCTCCATATATTTT.

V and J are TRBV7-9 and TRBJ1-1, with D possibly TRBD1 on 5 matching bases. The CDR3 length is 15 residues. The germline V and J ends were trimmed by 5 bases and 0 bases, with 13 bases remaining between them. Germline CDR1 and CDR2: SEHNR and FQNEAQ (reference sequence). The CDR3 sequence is CASSLGTTMNTEAFF. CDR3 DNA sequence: TGTGCCAGCAGCCTGGGGACCACCATGAACACTGAAGCTTTCTTT.

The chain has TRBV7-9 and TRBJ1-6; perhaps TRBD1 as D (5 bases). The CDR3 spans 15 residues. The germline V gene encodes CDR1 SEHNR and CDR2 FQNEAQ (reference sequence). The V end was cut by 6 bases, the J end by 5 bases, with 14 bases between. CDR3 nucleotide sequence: TGTGCCAGCAGGGACGTGGCAGGGAATAATTCACCCCTCCACTTT. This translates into CASRDVAGNNSPLHF.

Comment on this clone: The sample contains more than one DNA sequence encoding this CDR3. The CDR3: CASSPGQGSPNTEAFF. CDR3 bases: TGCGCCAGCTCCCCTGGACAGGGGAGTCCGAACACTGAAGCTTTCTTT. The chain combines TRBV5-1 with TRBJ1-1; 9 bases are shared with TRBD1. V trimming: 7 bases; J trimming: 1 base; junction bases outside the gene matches: 11. The CDR3 has 16 residues. CDR1 and CDR2 from the germline V gene are SGHRS and YFSETQ.

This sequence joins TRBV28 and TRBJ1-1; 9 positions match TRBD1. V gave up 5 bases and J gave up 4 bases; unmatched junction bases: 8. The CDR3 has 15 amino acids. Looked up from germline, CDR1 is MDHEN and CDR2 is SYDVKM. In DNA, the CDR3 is TGTGCCAGCAGTCTACAGGGGGCTTTGGGCACTGAAGCTTTCTTT. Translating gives CASSLQGALGTEAFF. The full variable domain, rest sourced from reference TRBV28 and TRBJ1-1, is DVKVTQSSRYLVKRTGEKVFLECVQDMDHENMFWYRQDPGLGLRLIYFSYDVKMKEKGDIPEGYSVSREKKERFSLILESASTNQTSMYLCASSLQGALGTEAFFGQGTRLTVV.

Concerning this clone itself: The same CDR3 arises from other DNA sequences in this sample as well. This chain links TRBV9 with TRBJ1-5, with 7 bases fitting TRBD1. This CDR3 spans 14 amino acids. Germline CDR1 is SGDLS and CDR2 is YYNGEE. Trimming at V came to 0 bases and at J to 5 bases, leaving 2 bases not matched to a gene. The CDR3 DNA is TGTGCCAGCAGCGTAGGACAGGGCGATCAGCCCCAGCATTTT. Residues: CASSVGQGDQPQHF.

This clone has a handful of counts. DNA for the CDR3: TGTGCCAGCAGCGTAGACGAGTGGCGGGAAGGGACCGGGGAGCTGTTTTTT. This gives the protein CASSVDEWREGTGELFF. The chain recombines TRBV9 with TRBJ2-2; TRBD2 is a possible D gene (6 bases). Germline loops: CDR1 SGDLS, CDR2 YYNGEE. The V end lost 0 bases, the J end lost 5 bases, and 17 bases lay between the germline ends. This CDR3 has 17 residues.

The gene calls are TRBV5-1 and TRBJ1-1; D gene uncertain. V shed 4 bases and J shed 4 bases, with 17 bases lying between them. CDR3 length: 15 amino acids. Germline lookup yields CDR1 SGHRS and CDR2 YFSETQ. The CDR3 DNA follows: TGCGCCAGCAGCCCTCGGGTCCAAGCGGGCACTGAAGCTTTCTTT. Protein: CASSPRVQAGTEAFF.

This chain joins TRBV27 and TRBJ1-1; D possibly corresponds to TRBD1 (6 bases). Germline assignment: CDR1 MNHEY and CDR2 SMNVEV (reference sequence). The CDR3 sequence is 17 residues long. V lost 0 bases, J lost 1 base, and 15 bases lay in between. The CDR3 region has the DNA TGTGCCAGCAGTTTATCCACAGGGCGCAAGGGGAACACTGAAGCTTTCTTT. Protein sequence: CASSLSTGRKGNTEAFF.

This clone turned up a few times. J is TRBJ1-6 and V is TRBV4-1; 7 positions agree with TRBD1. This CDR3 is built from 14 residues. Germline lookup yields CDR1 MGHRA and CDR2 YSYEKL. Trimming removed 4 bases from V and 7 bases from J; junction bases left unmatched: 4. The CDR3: CASSRDRSNSPLHF. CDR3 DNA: TGCGCCAGCAGCCGGGACAGAAGCAATTCACCCCTCCACTTT.

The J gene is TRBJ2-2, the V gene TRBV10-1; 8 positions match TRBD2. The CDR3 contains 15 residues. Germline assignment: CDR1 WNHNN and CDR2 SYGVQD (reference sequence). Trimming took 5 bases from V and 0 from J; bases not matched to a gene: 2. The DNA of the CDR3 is TGCGCCAGCAGTCGCGGGGGGTCGAACACCGGGGAGCTGTTTTTT. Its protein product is CASSRGGSNTGELFF.

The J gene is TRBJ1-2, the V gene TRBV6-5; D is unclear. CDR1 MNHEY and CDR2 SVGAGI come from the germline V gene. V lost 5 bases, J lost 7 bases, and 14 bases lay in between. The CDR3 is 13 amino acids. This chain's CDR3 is CASSTPGFGGYTF. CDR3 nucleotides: TGTGCCAGCAGTACCCCGGGGTTTGGTGGCTACACCTTC.

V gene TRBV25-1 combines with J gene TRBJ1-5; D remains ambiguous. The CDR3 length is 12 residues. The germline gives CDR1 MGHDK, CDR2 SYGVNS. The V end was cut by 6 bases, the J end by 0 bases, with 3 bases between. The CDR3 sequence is CASSNSNQPQHF. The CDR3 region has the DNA TGTGCCAGCAGCAATAGCAATCAGCCCCAGCATTTT.

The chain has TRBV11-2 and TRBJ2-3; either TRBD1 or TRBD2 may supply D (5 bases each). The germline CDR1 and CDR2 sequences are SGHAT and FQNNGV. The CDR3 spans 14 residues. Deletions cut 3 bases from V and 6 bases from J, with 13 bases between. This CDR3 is CASSFLGTGDTQYF. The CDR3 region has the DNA TGTGCCAGCAGCTTCCTGGGGACCGGGGATACGCAGTATTTT.

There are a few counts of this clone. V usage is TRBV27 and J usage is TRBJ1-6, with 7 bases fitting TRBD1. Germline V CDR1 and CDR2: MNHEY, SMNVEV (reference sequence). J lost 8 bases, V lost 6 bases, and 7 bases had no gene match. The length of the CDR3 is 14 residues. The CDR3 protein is CASSYRQGDSPLHF. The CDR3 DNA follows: TGTGCCAGCAGCTATAGACAGGGAGATTCACCCCTCCACTTT.

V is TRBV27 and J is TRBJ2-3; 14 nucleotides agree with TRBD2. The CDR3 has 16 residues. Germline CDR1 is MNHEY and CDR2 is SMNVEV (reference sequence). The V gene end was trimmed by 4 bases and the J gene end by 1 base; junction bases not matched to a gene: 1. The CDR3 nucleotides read TGTGCCAGCAGTTGGGGACTAGCGGGGGGCACAGATACGCAGTATTTT. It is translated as CASSWGLAGGTDTQYF.

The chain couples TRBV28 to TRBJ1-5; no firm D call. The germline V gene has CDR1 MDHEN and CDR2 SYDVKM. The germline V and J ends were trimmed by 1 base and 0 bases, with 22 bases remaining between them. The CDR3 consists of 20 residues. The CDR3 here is CASSLFPLKGRTNSNQPQHF. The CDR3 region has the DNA TGTGCCAGCAGTTTATTTCCCCTGAAGGGCCGAACGAATAGCAATCAGCCCCAGCATTTT.

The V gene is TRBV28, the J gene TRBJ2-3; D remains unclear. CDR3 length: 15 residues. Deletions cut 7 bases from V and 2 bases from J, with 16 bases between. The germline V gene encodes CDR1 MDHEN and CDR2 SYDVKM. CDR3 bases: TGTGCCAGCACCTCCCGGGTTGGCCCCACAGATACGCAGTATTTT. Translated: CASTSRVGPTDTQYF.

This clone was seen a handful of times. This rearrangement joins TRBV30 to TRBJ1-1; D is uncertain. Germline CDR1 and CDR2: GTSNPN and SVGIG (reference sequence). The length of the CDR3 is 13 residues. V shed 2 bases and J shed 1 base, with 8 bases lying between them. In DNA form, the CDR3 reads TGTGCCTGGAGTTCTTGGGCGAACACTGAAGCTTTCTTT. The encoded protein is CAWSSWANTEAFF.

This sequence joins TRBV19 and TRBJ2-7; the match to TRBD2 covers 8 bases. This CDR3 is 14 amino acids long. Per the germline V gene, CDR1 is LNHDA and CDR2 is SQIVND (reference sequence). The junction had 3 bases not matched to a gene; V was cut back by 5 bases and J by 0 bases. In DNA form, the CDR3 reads TGTGCCAGTAGTCCCGGGACTAGCTCCTACGAGCAGTACTTC. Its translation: CASSPGTSSYEQYF. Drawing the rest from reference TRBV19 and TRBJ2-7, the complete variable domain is DGGITQSPKYLFRKEGQNVTLSCEQNLNHDAMYWYRQDPGQGLRLIYYSQIVNDFQKGDIAEGYSVSREKKESFPLTVTSAQKNPTAFYLCASSPGTSSYEQYFGPGTRLTVT.

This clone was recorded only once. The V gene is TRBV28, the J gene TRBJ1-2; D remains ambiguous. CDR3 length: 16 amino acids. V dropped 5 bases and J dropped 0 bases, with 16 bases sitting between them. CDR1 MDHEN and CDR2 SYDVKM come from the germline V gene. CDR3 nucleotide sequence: TGTGCCAGCAGTAAAATCCGGCAGCAAGCTAACTATGGCTACACCTTC. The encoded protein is CASSKIRQQANYGYTF.

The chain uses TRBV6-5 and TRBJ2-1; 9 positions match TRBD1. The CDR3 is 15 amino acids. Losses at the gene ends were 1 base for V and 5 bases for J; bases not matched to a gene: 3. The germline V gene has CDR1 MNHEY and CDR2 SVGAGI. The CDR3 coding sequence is TGTGCCAGCAGTTACTACGGGACAGGGAACAATGAGCAGTTCTTC. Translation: CASSYYGTGNNEQFF.

CDR3 residues: CASSSSGDTEAFF. In nucleotides, the CDR3 is TGTGCCAGCAGCTCGTCCGGGGACACTGAAGCTTTCTTT. The rearrangement links TRBV7-9 to TRBJ1-1; D call uncertain. The V end was cut by 4 bases, the J end by 3 bases, with 9 bases between. Germline CDR1 reads SEHNR; CDR2 reads FQNEAQ (reference sequence). The length of the CDR3 is 13 residues.

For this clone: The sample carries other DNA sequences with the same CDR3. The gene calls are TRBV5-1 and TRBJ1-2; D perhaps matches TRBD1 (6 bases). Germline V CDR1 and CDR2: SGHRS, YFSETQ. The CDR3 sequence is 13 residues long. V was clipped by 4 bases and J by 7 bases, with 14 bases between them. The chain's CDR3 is CASSPGTGFGYTF. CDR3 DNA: TGCGCCAGCAGCCCTGGAACAGGGTTTGGCTACACCTTC.

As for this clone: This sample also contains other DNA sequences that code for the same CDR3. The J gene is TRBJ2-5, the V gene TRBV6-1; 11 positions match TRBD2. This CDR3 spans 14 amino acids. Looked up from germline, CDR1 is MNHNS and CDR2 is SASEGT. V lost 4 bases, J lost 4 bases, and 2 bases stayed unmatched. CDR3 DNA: TGTGCCAGCAGTGCAGGACTAGCGGGAGAGACCCAGTACTTC. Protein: CASSAGLAGETQYF.

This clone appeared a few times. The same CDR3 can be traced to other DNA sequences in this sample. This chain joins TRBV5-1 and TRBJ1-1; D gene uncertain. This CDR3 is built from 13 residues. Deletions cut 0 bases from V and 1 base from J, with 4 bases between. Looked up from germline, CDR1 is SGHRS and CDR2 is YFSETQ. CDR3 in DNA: TGCGCCAGCAGCTTGGGAGAGAACACTGAAGCTTTCTTT. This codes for CASSLGENTEAFF.